The sequence of this T cell receptor beta chain was determined in a study of neurological immune-mediated disorders. cDNA synthesis was performed by 5'RACE with 10-nucleotide random UMIs. TCRdb re-called the 5' RACE reads with MiXCR, one entry per CDR3 protein. In the table there are around 79,000 distinct CDR3 sequences, about 14% of which are singletons. This clonotype was seen many times. Germline-derived CDR1 and CDR2 are DFQATT and SNEGSKA (reference sequence). This CDR3 is 14 amino acids long. The J segment lost 1 base and the V segment lost 3 bases, leaving 5 bases of the junction unmatched. This receptor was identified in a woman in her fifties or sixties in good health. The rearrangement uses TRBV20-1 and TRBJ1-1; TRBD1 matches 7 bases. The sequenced material came from PBMCs. The CDR3, as DNA: TGCAGTGCTAGGCAGGACAGGCCGAACACTGAAGCTTTCTTT. Its translation: CSARQDRPNTEAFF.